This record concerns one TCR beta chain sequence. Germline CDR1 MNHEY, CDR2 SMNVEV (reference sequence). The CDR3 spans 13 residues. With 2 bases removed from V and 5 bases from J, the gap between germline ends came to 9 bases. Measured with immunoSEQ multiplex PCR; TCRdb has only the in-frame clones, and not every one. The sample has 65,000 to 80,000 clones; 96% are singletons. These data are taken from a study of technical replicates of blood from a few donors. The V call is TRBV27, the J call TRBJ1-1, with a possible D match to TRBD1 (6 bases). The sequenced sample consisted of T cells isolated from PBMCs. This clonotype was sampled from a human donor in good health. Here the CDR3 DNA reads TGTGCCAGCAGTTTACAGGGGTTTACTGAAGCTTTCTTT. It encodes CASSLQGFTEAFF.